This record covers a single T cell receptor beta chain. This CDR3 comprises 16 residues. V lost 5 bases and J 1 base, leaving 15 bases between the germline ends. Germline V lookup: CDR1 MDHEN, CDR2 SYDVKM. Sequencing used immunoSEQ multiplex PCR; TCRdb keeps in-frame clones, though not all of them. Altogether 250,000 to 300,000 clones are present, about 88% being singletons, with the ten largest covering 2% to 2.5%. Participants were aged about 18 to 95 years, lived in roughly 25 US areas, and enrolled virtually. The data belong to a study of blood T cell repertoires in COVID-19. This receptor was taken from a woman in her fifties or sixties in a cohort exposed to, infected with or recovered from COVID-19 (not recorded which). Sequencing was performed on PBMCs or T cells enriched from blood (not recorded which). The rearrangement uses TRBV28 and TRBJ1-5, with D maybe TRBD1 (6 bases). In DNA form, the CDR3 reads TGTGCCAGCAGTCGTCAGGGGTCGGTCAGCAATCAGCCCCAGCATTTT. Its protein product is CASSRQGSVSNQPQHF.